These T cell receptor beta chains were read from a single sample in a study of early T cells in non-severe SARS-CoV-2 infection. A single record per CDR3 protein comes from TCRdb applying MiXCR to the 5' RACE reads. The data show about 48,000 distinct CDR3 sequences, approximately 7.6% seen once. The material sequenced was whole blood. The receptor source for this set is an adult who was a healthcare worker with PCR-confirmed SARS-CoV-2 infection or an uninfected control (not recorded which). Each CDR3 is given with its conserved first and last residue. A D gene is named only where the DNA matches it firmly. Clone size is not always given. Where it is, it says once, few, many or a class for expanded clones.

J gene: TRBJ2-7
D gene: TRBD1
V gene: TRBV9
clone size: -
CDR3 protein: CASSATGTGYEQYF
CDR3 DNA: TGTGCCAGCAGCGCTACCGGGACAGGCTACGAGCAGTACTTC

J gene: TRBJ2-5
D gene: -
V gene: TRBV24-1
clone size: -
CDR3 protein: CATSDFRGTQYF
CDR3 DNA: TGTGCCACCAGTGATTTCCGCGGGACCCAGTACTTC

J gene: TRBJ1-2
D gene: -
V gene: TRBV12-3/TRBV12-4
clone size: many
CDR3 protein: CASSLIRRDGYTF
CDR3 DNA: TGTGCCAGCAGTTTAATTCGCAGGGACGGCTACACCTTC

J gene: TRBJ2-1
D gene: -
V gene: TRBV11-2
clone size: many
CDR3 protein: CASSLDPRNEQFF
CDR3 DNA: TGTGCCAGCAGCTTAGACCCAAGAAATGAGCAGTTCTTC

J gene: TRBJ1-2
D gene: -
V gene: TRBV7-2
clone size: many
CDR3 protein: CASSLYAPGYTF
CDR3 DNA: TGTGCCAGCAGCTTATACGCACCTGGCTACACCTTC

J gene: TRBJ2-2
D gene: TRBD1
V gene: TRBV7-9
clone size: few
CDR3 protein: CASSERTGRTGELFF
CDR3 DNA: TGTGCCAGCAGCGAGCGGACAGGGCGAACCGGGGAGCTGTTTTTT

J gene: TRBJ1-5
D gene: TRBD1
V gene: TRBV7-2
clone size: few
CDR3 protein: CASSLVGTGYQPQHF
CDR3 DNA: TGTGCCAGCAGCTTAGTTGGGACAGGGTATCAGCCCCAGCATTTT

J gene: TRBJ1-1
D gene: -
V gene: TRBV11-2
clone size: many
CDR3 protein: CASSLVIQHTEAFF
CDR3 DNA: TGTGCCAGCAGCTTAGTTATCCAACACACTGAAGCTTTCTTT

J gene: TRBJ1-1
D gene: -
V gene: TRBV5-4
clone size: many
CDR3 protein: CASSRRQDGITMKAFF
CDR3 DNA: TGTGCCAGCAGTCGCCGACAGGACGGGATAACGATGAAAGCTTTCTTT

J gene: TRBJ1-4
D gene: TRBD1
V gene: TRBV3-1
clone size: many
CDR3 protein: CASSQAKGAYSEKLFF
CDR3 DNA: TGTGCCAGCAGCCAAGCGAAGGGGGCGTATAGTGAAAAACTGTTTTTT

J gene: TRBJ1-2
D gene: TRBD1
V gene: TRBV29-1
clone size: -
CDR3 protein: CSVYQGQAAYGYTF
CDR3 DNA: TGCAGCGTTTACCAGGGACAGGCGGCCTATGGCTACACCTTC

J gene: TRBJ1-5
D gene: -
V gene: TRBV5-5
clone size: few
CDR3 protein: CASSFDRNNQPQHF
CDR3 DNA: TGTGCCAGCAGCTTCGACAGAAACAATCAGCCCCAGCATTTT

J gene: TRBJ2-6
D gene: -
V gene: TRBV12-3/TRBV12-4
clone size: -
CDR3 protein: CASRPSSGANVLTF
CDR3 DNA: TGTGCCAGCAGACCCAGCTCTGGGGCCAACGTCCTGACTTTC

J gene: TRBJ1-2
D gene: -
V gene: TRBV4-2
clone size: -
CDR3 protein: CASSQDSGYSPYGYTF
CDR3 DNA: TGTGCCAGCAGCCAAGATTCGGGGTATTCCCCCTATGGCTACACCTTC

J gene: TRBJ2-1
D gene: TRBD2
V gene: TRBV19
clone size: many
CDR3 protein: CASRATSGAYNEQFF
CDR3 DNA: TGTGCCAGTAGGGCTACTAGCGGGGCCTACAATGAGCAGTTCTTC